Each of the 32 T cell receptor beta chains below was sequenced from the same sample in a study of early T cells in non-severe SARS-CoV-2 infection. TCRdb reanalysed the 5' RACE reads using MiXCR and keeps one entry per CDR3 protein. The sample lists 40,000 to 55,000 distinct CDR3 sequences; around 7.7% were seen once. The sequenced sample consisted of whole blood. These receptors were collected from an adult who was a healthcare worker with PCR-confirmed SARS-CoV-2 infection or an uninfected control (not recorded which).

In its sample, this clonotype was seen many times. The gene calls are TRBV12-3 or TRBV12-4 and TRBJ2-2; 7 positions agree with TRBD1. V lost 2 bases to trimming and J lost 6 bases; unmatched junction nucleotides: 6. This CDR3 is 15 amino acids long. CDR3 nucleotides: TGTGCCAGCAGTTTAAAAAGGGGGCAGTCCGGGGAGCTGTTTTTT. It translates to CASSLKRGQSGELFF.

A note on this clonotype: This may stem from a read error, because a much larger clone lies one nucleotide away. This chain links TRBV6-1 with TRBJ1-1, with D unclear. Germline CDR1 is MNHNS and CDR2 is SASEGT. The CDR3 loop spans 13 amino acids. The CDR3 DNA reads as TGTGTCAGCTGTTCGGGTTTAAACACTGAAGCTTTCTTT. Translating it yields CVSCSGLNTEAFF.

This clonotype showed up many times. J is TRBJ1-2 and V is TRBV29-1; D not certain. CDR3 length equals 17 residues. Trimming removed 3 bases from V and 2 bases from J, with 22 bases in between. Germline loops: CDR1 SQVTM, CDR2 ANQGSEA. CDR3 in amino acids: CSVEEVPGSFMNYGYTF. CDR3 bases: TGCAGCGTTGAGGAGGTCCCCGGCAGTTTTATGAACTATGGCTACACCTTC.

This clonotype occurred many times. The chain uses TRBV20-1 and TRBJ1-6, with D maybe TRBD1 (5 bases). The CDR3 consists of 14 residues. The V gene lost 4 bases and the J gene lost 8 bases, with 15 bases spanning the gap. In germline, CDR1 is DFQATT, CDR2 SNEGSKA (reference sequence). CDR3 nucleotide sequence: TGCAGTGCTATCGGTGGGGGGAGCCATTCACCCCTCCACTTT. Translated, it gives CSAIGGGSHSPLHF.

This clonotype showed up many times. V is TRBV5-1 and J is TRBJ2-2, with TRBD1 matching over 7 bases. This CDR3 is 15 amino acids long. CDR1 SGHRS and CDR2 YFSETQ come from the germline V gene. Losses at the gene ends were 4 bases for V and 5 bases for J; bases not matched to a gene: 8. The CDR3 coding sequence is TGCGCCAGCAGCCGCAGACAGGGAGAGACCGGGGAGCTGTTTTTT. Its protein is CASSRRQGETGELFF.

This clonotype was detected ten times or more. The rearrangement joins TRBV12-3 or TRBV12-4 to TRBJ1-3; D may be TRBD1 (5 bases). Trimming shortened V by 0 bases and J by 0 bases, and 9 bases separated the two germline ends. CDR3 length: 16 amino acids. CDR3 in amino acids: CASSLAGGISGNTIYF. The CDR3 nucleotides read TGTGCCAGCAGTTTAGCGGGGGGGATCTCTGGAAACACCATATATTTT.

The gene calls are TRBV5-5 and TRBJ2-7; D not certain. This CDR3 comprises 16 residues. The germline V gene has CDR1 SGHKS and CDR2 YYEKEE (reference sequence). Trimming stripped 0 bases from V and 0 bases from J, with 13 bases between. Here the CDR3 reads CASSLAVSPSSYEQYF. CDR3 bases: TGTGCCAGCAGCTTGGCCGTCAGTCCCAGCTCCTACGAGCAGTACTTC.

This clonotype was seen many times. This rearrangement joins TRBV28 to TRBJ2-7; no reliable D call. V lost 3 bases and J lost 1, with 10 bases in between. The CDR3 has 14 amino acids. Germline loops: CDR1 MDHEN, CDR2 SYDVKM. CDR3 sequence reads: CASSFGRISYEQYF. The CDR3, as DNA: TGTGCCAGCAGTTTTGGGCGGATATCCTACGAGCAGTACTTC.

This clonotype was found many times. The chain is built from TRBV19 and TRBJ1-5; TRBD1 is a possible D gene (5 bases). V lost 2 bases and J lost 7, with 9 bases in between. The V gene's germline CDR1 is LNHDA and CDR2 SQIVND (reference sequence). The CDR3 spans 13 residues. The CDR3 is CASSIRDVQPQHF. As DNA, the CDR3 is TGTGCCAGTAGTATAAGGGACGTCCAGCCCCAGCATTTT.

The CDR3 DNA reads TGCAGTGCTAGAGGTTCTAGCGGGGGTAACACCGGGGAGCTGTTTTTT. Its protein is CSARGSSGGNTGELFF. The chain is built from TRBV20-1 and TRBJ2-2; 10 bases are a match to TRBD2. The CDR3 has 16 amino acids. V lost 1 base and J lost 2; bases outside the gene matches: 4. Germline V gene lookup returns CDR1 DFQATT and CDR2 SNEGSKA (reference sequence).

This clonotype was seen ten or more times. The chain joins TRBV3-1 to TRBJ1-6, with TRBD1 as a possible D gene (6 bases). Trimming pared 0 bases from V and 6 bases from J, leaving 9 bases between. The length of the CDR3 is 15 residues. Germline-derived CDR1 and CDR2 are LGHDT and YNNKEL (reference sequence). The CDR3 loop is CASSQDYRANSPLHF. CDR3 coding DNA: TGTGCCAGCAGCCAAGATTACAGGGCTAATTCACCCCTCCACTTT.

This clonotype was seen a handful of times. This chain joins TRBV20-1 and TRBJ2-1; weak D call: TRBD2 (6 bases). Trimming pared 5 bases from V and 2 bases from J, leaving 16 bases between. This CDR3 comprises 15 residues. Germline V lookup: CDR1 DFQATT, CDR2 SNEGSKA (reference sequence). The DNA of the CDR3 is TGCAGTGCTGGGCGGACGCGCGGGACCTACAATGAGCAGTTCTTC. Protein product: CSAGRTRGTYNEQFF.

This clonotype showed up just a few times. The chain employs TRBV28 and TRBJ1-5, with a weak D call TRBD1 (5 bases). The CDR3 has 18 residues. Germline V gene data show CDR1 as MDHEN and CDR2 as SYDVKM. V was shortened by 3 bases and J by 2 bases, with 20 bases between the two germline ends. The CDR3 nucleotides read TGTGCCAGCAGTTTTCCCCGGGTTAGGGGTTTGGGCAATCAGCCCCAGCATTTT. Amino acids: CASSFPRVRGLGNQPQHF.

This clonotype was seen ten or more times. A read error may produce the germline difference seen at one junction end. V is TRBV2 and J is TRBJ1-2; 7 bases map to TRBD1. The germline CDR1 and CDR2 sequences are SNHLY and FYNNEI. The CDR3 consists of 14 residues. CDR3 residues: CASREGGRVDGYTF. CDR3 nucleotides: TGTGCCAGCAGAGAAGGGGGCAGGGTGGACGGCTACACCTTC. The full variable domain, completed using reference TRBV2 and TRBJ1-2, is EPEVTQTPSHQVTQMGQEVILRCVPISNHLYFYWYRQILGQKVEFLVSFYNNEISEKSEIFDDQFSVERPDGSNFTLKIRSTKLEDSAMYFCASREGGRVDGYTFGSGTRLTVV.

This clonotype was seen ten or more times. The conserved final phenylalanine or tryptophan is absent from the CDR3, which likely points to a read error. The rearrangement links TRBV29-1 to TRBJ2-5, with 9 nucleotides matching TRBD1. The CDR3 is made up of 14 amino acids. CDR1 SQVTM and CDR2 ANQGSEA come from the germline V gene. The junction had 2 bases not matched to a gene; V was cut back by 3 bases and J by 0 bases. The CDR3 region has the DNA TGCAGCGTTGACGGGACAGGGTACCAAGAGACCCAGTACTCC. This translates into CSVDGTGYQETQYS.

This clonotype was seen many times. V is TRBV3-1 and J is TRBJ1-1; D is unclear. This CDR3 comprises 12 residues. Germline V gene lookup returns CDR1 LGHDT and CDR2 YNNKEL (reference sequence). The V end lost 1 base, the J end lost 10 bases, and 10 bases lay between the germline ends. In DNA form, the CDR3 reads TGTGCCAGCAGCCAAGCCAGTTTCCCAGCTTTCTTT. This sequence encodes CASSQASFPAFF.

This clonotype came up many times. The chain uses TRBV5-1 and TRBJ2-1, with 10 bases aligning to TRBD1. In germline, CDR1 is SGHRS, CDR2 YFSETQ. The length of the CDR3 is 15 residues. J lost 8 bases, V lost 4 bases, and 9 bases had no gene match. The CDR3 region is CASSGGQGYKDEQFF. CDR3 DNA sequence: TGCGCCAGCAGCGGGGGACAGGGGTATAAGGATGAGCAGTTCTTC. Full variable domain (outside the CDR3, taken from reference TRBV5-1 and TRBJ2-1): KAGVTQTPRYLIKTRGQQVTLSCSPISGHRSVSWYQQTPGQGLQFLFEYFSETQRNKGNFPGRFSGRQFSNSRSEMNVSTLELGDSALYLCASSGGQGYKDEQFFGPGTRLTVL.

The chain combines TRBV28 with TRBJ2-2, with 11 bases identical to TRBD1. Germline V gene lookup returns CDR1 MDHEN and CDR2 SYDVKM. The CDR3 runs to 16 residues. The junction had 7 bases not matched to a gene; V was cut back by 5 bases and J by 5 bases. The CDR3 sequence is CASSPGTGGRTGELFF. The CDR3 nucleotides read TGTGCCAGCAGTCCCGGGACAGGGGGAAGGACCGGGGAGCTGTTTTTT.

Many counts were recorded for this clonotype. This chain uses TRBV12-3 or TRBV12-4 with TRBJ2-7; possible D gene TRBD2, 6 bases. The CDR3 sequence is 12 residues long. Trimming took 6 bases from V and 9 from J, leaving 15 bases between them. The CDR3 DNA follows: TGTGCCAGCAGCCCTACGACTAGTCTGCAGTACTTC. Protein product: CASSPTTSLQYF.

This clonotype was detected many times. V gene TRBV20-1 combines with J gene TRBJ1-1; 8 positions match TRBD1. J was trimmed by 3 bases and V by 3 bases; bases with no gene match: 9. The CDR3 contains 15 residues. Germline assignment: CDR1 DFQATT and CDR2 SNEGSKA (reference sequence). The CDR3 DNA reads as TGCAGTGCTAGTGGCAGGGGGCGGGTGGACACTGAAGCTTTCTTT. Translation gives CSASGRGRVDTEAFF.

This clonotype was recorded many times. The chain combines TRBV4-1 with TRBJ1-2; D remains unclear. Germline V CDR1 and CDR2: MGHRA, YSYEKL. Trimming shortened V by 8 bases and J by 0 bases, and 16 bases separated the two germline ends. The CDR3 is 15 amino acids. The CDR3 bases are TGCGCCAGCCAAGCGACGGCCGTAGCTAACTATGGCTACACCTTC. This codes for CASQATAVANYGYTF.

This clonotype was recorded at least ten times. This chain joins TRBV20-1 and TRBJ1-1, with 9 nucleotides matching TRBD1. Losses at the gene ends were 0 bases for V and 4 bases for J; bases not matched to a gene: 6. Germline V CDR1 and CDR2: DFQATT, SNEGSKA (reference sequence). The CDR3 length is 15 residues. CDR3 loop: CSARDGTGSGTEAFF. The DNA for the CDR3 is TGCAGTGCTAGAGATGGGACAGGGAGTGGCACTGAAGCTTTCTTT.

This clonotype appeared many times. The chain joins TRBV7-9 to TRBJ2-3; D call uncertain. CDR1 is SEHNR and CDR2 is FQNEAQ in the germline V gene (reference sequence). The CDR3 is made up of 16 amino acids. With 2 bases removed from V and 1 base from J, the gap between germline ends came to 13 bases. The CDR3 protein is CASSLTDISRTDTQYF. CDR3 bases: TGTGCCAGCAGCTTAACAGACATCTCCCGCACAGATACGCAGTATTTT.

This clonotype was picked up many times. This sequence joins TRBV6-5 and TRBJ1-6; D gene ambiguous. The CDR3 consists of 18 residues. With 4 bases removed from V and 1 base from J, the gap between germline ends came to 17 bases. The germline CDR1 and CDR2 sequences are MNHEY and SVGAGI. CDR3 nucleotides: TGTGCCAGCAGTTCAGTGGTGGGAAGGAAGTCCTATAATTCACCCCTCCACTTT. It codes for CASSSVVGRKSYNSPLHF.

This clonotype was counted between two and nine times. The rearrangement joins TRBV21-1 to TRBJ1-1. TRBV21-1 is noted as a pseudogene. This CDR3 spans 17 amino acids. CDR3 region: CASRRRSVKMVNTEVFF. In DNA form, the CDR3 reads TGTGCCAGCAGAAGACGTAGCGTCAAAATGGTGAACACTGAAGTTTTCTTT.

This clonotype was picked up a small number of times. CDR3 DNA sequence: TGCGCCAGCAGTAGCGGGGGGGCTAACAATGAGCAGTTCTTC. It codes for CASSSGGANNEQFF. J is TRBJ2-1 and V is TRBV5-1, with 11 positions matching TRBD2. J lost 5 bases, V lost 5 bases, and 3 bases had no gene match. Germline loops: CDR1 SGHRS, CDR2 YFSETQ. This CDR3 is built from 14 residues.

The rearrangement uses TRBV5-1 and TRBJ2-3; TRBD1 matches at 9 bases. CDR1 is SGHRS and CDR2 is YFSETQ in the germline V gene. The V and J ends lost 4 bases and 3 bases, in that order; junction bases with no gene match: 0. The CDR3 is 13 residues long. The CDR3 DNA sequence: TGCGCCAGCAGCGGGACAGGGACAGATACGCAGTATTTT. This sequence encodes CASSGTGTDTQYF.

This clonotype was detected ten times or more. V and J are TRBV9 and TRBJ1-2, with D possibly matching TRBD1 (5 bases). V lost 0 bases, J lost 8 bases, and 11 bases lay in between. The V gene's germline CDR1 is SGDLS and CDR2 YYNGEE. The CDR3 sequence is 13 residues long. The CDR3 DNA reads TGTGCCAGCAGCGTAGTAGTTGGGGGAGGCTACACCTTC. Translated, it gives CASSVVVGGGYTF. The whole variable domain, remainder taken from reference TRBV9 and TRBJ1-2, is DSGVTQTPKHLITATGQRVTLRCSPRSGDLSVYWYQQSLDQGLQFLIQYYNGEERAKGNILERFSAQQFPDLHSELNLSSLELGDSALYFCASSVVVGGGYTFGSGTRLTVV.

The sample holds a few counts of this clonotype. In DNA form, the CDR3 reads TGTGCCAGCAGTTACTCAACAGGGGCGAGCTCTGGGGCCAACGTCCTGACTTTC. It is translated as CASSYSTGASSGANVLTF. V and J are TRBV6-6 and TRBJ2-6; 7 bases are shared with TRBD1. Germline assignment: CDR1 MNHNY and CDR2 SVGAGI (reference sequence). The trim removed 0 bases at V and 0 bases at J, leaving 5 bases unmatched. The CDR3 is 18 amino acids.

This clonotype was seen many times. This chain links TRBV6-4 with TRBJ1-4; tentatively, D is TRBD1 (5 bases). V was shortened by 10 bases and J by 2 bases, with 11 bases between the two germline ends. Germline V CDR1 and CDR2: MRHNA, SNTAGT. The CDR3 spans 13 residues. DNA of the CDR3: TGTGCCATTACAGGAGGGACTAATGAAAAACTGTTTTTT. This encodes CAITGGTNEKLFF.

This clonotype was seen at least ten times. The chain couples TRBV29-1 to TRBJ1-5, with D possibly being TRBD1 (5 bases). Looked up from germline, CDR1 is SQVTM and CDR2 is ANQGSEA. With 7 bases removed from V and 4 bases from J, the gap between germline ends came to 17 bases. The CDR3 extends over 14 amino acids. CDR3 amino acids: CSAALGPFNQPQHF. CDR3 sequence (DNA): TGCAGCGCCGCGTTGGGGCCATTTAATCAGCCCCAGCATTTT.

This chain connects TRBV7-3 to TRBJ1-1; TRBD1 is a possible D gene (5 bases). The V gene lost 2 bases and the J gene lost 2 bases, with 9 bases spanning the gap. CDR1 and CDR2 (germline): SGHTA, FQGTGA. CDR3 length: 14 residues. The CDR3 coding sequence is TGTGCCAGCAGCTTAGGGGGGACCAACACTGAAGCTTTCTTT. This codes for CASSLGGTNTEAFF. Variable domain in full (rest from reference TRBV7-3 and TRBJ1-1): GAGVSQTPSNKVTEKGKYVELRCDPISGHTALYWYRQSLGQGPEFLIYFQGTGAADDSGLPNDRFFAVRPEGSVSTLKIQRTERGDSAVYLCASSLGGTNTEAFFGQGTRLTVV.